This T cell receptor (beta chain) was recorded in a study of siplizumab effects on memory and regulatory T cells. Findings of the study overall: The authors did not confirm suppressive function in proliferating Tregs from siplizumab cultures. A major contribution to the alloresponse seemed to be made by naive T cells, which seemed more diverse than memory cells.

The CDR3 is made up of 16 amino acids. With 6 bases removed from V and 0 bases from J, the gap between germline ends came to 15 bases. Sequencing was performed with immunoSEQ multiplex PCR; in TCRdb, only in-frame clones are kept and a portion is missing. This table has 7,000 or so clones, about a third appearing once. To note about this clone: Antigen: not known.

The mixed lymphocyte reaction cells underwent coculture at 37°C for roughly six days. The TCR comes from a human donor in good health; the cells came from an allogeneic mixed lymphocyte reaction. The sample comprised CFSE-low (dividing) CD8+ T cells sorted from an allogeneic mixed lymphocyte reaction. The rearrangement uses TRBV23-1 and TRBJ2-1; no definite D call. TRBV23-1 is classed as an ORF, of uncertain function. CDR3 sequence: CASSPLKRTSYNEQFF. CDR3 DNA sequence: TGCGCCAGCAGCCCACTTAAGAGGACCTCCTACAATGAGCAGTTCTTC.